What follows are 23 T cell receptor beta chains derived from one specimen sequenced in a study of cytomegalovirus exposure and HLA in healthy donors (dated by TCRdb to 2017 to 2019). The library came from the immunoSEQ multiplex PCR assay. For the multiplex PCR, a mixture combining 60 forward primers for TCR Vbeta segments and 13 reverse primers for TCR Jbeta segments was used. TCRdb holds this immuneACCESS table with in-frame rearrangements only. Some clones are missing; in checked studies, unresolved V genes explain under half, and the rest has no known cause. For this sample there are around 130,000 clones; around 77% appear just once. Together, the top ten hold around 1.2% of the sample. Material for sequencing was PBMCs. The receptors here all came from a man aged 50-59 years in good health and CMV-seronegative.

The genes are TRBV10-1 and TRBJ1-2, with D uncertain. V dropped 3 bases and J dropped 9 bases, with 14 bases sitting between them. Germline V lookup: CDR1 WNHNN, CDR2 SYGVQD (reference sequence). This CDR3 has 13 residues. The chain's CDR3 is CASSDSGGSSYTF. The CDR3 nucleotides read TGCGCCAGCAGTGACTCGGGAGGGTCTAGCTACACCTTC.

J is TRBJ2-1 and V is TRBV28, with a tentative D call TRBD1 (5 bases). CDR1 is MDHEN, CDR2 SYDVKM, per germline. Trimming left V 4 bases short and J 6 bases short, with 10 bases between. The CDR3 runs 13 residues. CDR3 sequence (DNA): TGTGCCAGCAGTTCTGGACACTTCAATGAGCAGTTCTTC. It codes for CASSSGHFNEQFF.

The chain recombines TRBV19 with TRBJ2-1, with 10 bases aligning to TRBD2. V lost 3 bases and J lost 10; bases outside the gene matches: 6. Germline CDR1 and CDR2: LNHDA and SQIVND (reference sequence). There are 14 residues in the CDR3. Written as DNA, the CDR3 is TGTGCCAGTAGTATGTATCTAGCGGGGGAAGAGCAGTTCTTC. It is translated as CASSMYLAGEEQFF.

The chain combines TRBV19 with TRBJ2-7, with TRBD2 matching 12 bases. This CDR3 has 15 residues. In germline, CDR1 is LNHDA, CDR2 SQIVND (reference sequence). The junction had 8 bases not matched to a gene; V was cut back by 5 bases and J by 6 bases. The CDR3 region has the DNA TGTGCCAGTAGTGCACTAGCGGGAGGATCAAGCGAGCAGTACTTC. Protein sequence: CASSALAGGSSEQYF.

Here the CDR3 reads CASSFLDGMNTEAFF. The CDR3 DNA reads as TGCGCCAGCAGCTTTCTAGACGGCATGAACACTGAAGCTTTCTTT. The rearrangement links TRBV5-1 to TRBJ1-1; D not certain. CDR3 length: 15 residues. Germline CDR1 SGHRS, CDR2 YFSETQ. V was pared by 2 bases and J by 0 bases, with 11 bases between.

The V call is TRBV9, the J call TRBJ2-1; TRBD2 might be the D (5 bases). V lost 0 bases, J lost 10 bases, and 17 bases lay in between. Per the germline V gene, CDR1 is SGDLS and CDR2 is YYNGEE. This CDR3 comprises 15 residues. CDR3 sequence: CASSVDETGLREQFF. DNA for the CDR3: TGTGCCAGCAGCGTAGACGAGACGGGATTAAGGGAGCAGTTCTTC.

This chain joins TRBV14 and TRBJ2-7, with 7 bases lining up with TRBD1. Germline trimming cut 2 bases from V and 0 bases from J; bases unmatched to any gene: 1. Germline CDR1 SGHDN, CDR2 FVKESK. There are 14 residues in the CDR3. The CDR3 nucleotides read TGTGCCAGCAGCCAAAACAGGGGCTCCTACGAGCAGTACTTC. Its translation: CASSQNRGSYEQYF.

The chain is built from TRBV25-1 and TRBJ1-2; D is perhaps TRBD1 (6 bases). The length of the CDR3 is 13 residues. V was shortened by 6 bases and J by 6 bases, with 14 bases between the two germline ends. Germline CDR1 and CDR2: MGHDK and SYGVNS. This CDR3 is CASSLSGGHGYTF. The CDR3 bases are TGTGCCAGCAGCCTCTCGGGGGGCCATGGCTACACCTTC.

The J gene is TRBJ2-2, the V gene TRBV6-5, with a tentative D call TRBD2 (6 bases). The CDR3 has 12 amino acids. Germline CDR1 MNHEY, CDR2 SVGAGI. V lost 6 bases and J 7 bases, leaving 9 bases between the germline ends. CDR3 nucleotide sequence: TGTGCCAGCAGCCGGGGGTTCGGGGAGCTGTTTTTT. This sequence encodes CASSRGFGELFF.

In DNA form, the CDR3 reads TGTGCCAGCAGTTACTCCCAGCGGGGATCCTACGAGCAGTACTTC. This translates into CASSYSQRGSYEQYF. V usage is TRBV6-5 and J usage is TRBJ2-7; 7 nucleotides align to TRBD2. The germline V gene has CDR1 MNHEY and CDR2 SVGAGI. CDR3 size: 15 residues. Unmatched junction bases numbered 3, after V lost 0 bases and J lost 1 base.

The rearrangement uses TRBV29-1 and TRBJ1-1; unclear D gene. The germline gives CDR1 SQVTM, CDR2 ANQGSEA. The CDR3 totals 13 residues. V lost 2 bases and J 0 bases, leaving 7 bases between the germline ends. The CDR3, as DNA: TGCAGCGTTGAACGGGAGTTGAACACTGAAGCTTTCTTT. Translating it yields CSVERELNTEAFF.

The V gene is TRBV29-1, the J gene TRBJ1-1, with 7 bases identical to TRBD1. This CDR3 spans 13 amino acids. Per germline, CDR1 SQVTM and CDR2 ANQGSEA. The ends lost 3 bases at V and 4 bases at J; junction bases unmatched: 5. The CDR3 nucleotides are TGCAGCGTTGACTGGGGACAGAGCACTGAAGCTTTCTTT. Its translation is CSVDWGQSTEAFF.

The rearrangement links TRBV19 to TRBJ1-5, with TRBD1 identical over 9 bases. Germline V gene lookup returns CDR1 LNHDA and CDR2 SQIVND (reference sequence). J gave up 7 bases and V 7 bases, and 11 bases lay outside the gene matches. The CDR3 covers 15 residues. The CDR3 nucleotides are TGTGCCAGTACCGCAGCGGGACAGGGTGGACAGCCCCAGCATTTT. It is translated as CASTAAGQGGQPQHF.

Only a few counts were recorded for this clone. V gene TRBV19 combines with J gene TRBJ2-2, with 11 bases identical to TRBD2. Germline assignment: CDR1 LNHDA and CDR2 SQIVND (reference sequence). After removal of 1 base from V and 5 bases from J, the junction contained 6 bases not matched to a gene. CDR3 length equals 17 residues. The CDR3, as DNA: TGTGCCAGTAGTATAGTCCGGACTAGCGGGCGGACCGGGGAGCTGTTTTTT. Its protein is CASSIVRTSGRTGELFF. The full variable domain, completed using reference TRBV19 and TRBJ2-2, is DGGITQSPKYLFRKEGQNVTLSCEQNLNHDAMYWYRQDPGQGLRLIYYSQIVNDFQKGDIAEGYSVSREKKESFPLTVTSAQKNPTAFYLCASSIVRTSGRTGELFFGEGSRLTVL.

The chain links TRBV7-2 to TRBJ2-7; D perhaps matches TRBD2 (6 bases). Trimming removed 1 base from V and 1 base from J, with 14 bases in between. The CDR3 spans 16 residues. From germline, CDR1 is SGHTA and CDR2 FQGNSA. CDR3 in amino acids: CASSLGGGGGSYEQYF. CDR3 DNA sequence: TGTGCCAGCAGCTTAGGGGGCGGCGGAGGGTCCTACGAGCAGTACTTC.

J is TRBJ2-2 and V is TRBV9, with TRBD2 matching 8 bases. CDR3 length: 15 amino acids. V dropped 3 bases and J dropped 6; count of bases not matched to a gene: 7. Germline V gene data show CDR1 as SGDLS and CDR2 as YYNGEE. The CDR3 loop reads CASSAGLDRSGELFF. The CDR3 nucleotides read TGTGCCAGCAGCGCGGGACTAGATCGGTCCGGGGAGCTGTTTTTT.

The J gene is TRBJ2-5, the V gene TRBV2; D ambiguous. The J call could be wrong; TRBJ2-7 is a better fit for the DNA end. Germline CDR1 is SNHLY and CDR2 is FYNNEI. CDR3 length: 13 residues. Here the CDR3 DNA reads TGTGCCAGCAGCCAGGTGTTTGCCTACGAGCAGTACTTC. Residues: CASSQVFAYEQYF.

V gene TRBV14 combines with J gene TRBJ2-5; no clear D gene. CDR3 size: 15 residues. Deletions cut 3 bases from V and 7 bases from J, with 18 bases between. CDR1 is SGHDN, CDR2 FVKESK, per germline. CDR3 protein: CASSQGFWATGTQYF. The DNA of the CDR3 is TGTGCCAGCAGCCAGGGCTTTTGGGCCACTGGGACCCAGTACTTC.

This clone was recorded once. In DNA, the CDR3 is TGTGCCAGCAGCCCGGGGGGGAGCGGGAGGGCTGGGGCCAACGTCCTGACTTTC. Its translation is CASSPGGSGRAGANVLTF. The rearrangement joins TRBV11-2 to TRBJ2-6; 10 nucleotides agree with TRBD2. CDR1 SGHAT and CDR2 FQNNGV come from the germline V gene. J was trimmed by 2 bases and V by 5 bases; bases with no gene match: 9. The CDR3 sequence is 18 residues long.

CDR3 sequence: CASNGLAANTGELFF. The CDR3 DNA follows: TGTGCCAGCAATGGACTAGCCGCTAACACCGGGGAGCTGTTTTTT. The chain employs TRBV2 and TRBJ2-2, with 8 bases matching TRBD2. This CDR3 spans 15 amino acids. The trim removed 7 bases at V and 2 bases at J, leaving 6 bases unmatched. Germline CDR1 is SNHLY and CDR2 is FYNNEI.

This rearrangement joins TRBV5-4 to TRBJ2-1, with 9 bases lining up with TRBD1. V lost 6 bases and J lost 2; bases outside the gene matches: 12. CDR1 is SGHNT and CDR2 is YYREEE in the germline V gene (reference sequence). The CDR3 has 17 residues. The CDR3 bases are TGTGCCAGCACCCTGGGGGGGACAGGGTATGCCTACAATGAGCAGTTCTTC. Encoded protein: CASTLGGTGYAYNEQFF.

The rearrangement joins TRBV28 to TRBJ1-3; a weak D match, TRBD1 (5 bases). V was trimmed by 5 bases and J by 1 base, leaving 9 bases between them. The germline CDR1 and CDR2 sequences are MDHEN and SYDVKM. This CDR3 region has 14 residues. In DNA form, the CDR3 reads TGTGCCAGCAGTAACTCAGGGTCTGGAAACACCATATATTTT. Encoded protein: CASSNSGSGNTIYF. Filled out from reference TRBV28 and TRBJ1-3, the complete variable domain reads DVKVTQSSRYLVKRTGEKVFLECVQDMDHENMFWYRQDPGLGLRLIYFSYDVKMKEKGDIPEGYSVSREKKERFSLILESASTNQTSMYLCASSNSGSGNTIYFGEGSWLTVV.

The chain combines TRBV5-4 with TRBJ1-1; unclear D gene. V was shortened by 2 bases and J by 5 bases, with 7 bases between the two germline ends. This CDR3 comprises 12 residues. Germline-derived CDR1 and CDR2 are SGHNT and YYREEE (reference sequence). The CDR3 DNA follows: TGTGCCAGCAGCTTAGGAGATACTGAAGCTTTCTTT. Its protein is CASSLGDTEAFF.